This T cell receptor beta chain stems from a study of early T cells in non-severe SARS-CoV-2 infection. Overall study results and limits: VDJdb matching favored anti-spike CD8 responses, missing private and CD4 specificities.

With 2 bases clipped from V and 5 bases from J, the junction kept 6 bases outside the gene matches. The CDR3 is 15 residues long. Germline CDR1 is SGHTA and CDR2 is FQGNSA. From the 5' RACE reads, TCRdb called clonotypes with MiXCR, one entry per CDR3 protein. Counted here are about 92,000 distinct CDR3 sequences, about 15% occurring once; the ten biggest clones make up 5% to 7%. This clonotype was detected ten times or more. Its antigen is not known. This receptor was taken from an adult who was a healthcare worker with PCR-confirmed SARS-CoV-2 infection or an uninfected control (not recorded which). This rearrangement joins TRBV7-2 to TRBJ1-5; 7 positions agree with TRBD1. Material: whole blood. The CDR3 coding sequence is TGTGCCAGCAGCTTATTCGGGACAGCTGATCAGCCCCAGCATTTT. It specifies CASSLFGTADQPQHF.